This T cell receptor (beta chain) appears in the sequencing data of a study of cytomegalovirus exposure and HLA in healthy donors. CDR3 length: 12 residues. Germline CDR1 and CDR2: WNHNN and SYGVQD (reference sequence). Deletions cut 5 bases from V and 6 bases from J, with 11 bases between. Assay: immunoSEQ multiplex PCR; the TCRdb copy retains only in-frame clones and omits some. The table lists some 65,000 clones, 90% to 95% of them singletons, with approximately 4.5% in the top ten. Sequencing was performed on PBMCs. The sequence came from a young man in good health and CMV-seropositive. J is TRBJ2-7 and V is TRBV10-1; D is perhaps TRBD2 (6 bases). CDR3 DNA sequence: TGCGCCAGCAGTACCTACGGGGGCGAGCAGTACTTC. It encodes CASSTYGGEQYF.